This is a list of T cell receptor beta chains from one sample in a study of regulatory T cells in long-lasting Graves disease. From the multiplex PCR reads, TCRdb called clonotypes with MiXCR, one entry per CDR3 protein. The table has hundreds of thousands of distinct CDR3 sequences, around 23% seen once. This material consisted of peripheral blood mononuclear cells (PBMCs), taken when the disease was refractory, from a patient treated with antithyroid drugs. These receptor sequences come from a female donor with Graves disease. CDR3s include the opening cysteine and the closing phenylalanine or tryptophan. D genes are given only for firm matches. Some rows mark clone size as missing; the rest say once, few, many or name a class of expanded clone.

J,V,D,size,CDR3,DNA
TRBJ2-5,TRBV2,TRBD2,NA,CASRRTSGTETQYF,TGTGCCAGCAGAAGGACTAGCGGGACTGAGACCCAGTACTTC
TRBJ1-6,TRBV9,NA,once,CASSPGDVSSYNSPLHF,TGTGCCAGCAGCCCCGGAGACGTGAGCTCCTATAATTCACCCCTCCACTTT
TRBJ2-1,TRBV5-1,NA,many,CASSLVLFDEQFF,TGCGCCAGCAGCTTGGTTCTCTTTGATGAGCAGTTCTTC
TRBJ1-2,TRBV12-3/TRBV12-4,NA,many,CASSTRIAGGYTF,TGTGCCAGCAGTACACGTATCGCAGGGGGCTACACCTTC
TRBJ2-7,TRBV19,NA,few,CASSSGGHEQYF,TGTGCCAGTAGTTCAGGAGGGCACGAGCAGTACTTC
TRBJ2-7,TRBV5-1,TRBD1,NA,CASSVAGGELHEQYF,TGCGCCAGCAGCGTCGCAGGGGGTGAGCTCCACGAGCAGTACTTC
TRBJ1-1,TRBV28,NA,many,CASSYARLNTEAFF,TGTGCCAGCAGTTATGCCCGCCTCAACACTGAAGCTTTCTTT
TRBJ1-1,TRBV5-1,TRBD1,many,CASSLEPGQGPNTEAFF,TGCGCCAGCAGCTTGGAACCCGGACAGGGACCAAACACTGAAGCTTTCTTT
TRBJ2-7,TRBV11-2,TRBD2,few,CASSLWTSGDPGQQYF,TGTGCCAGCAGCTTATGGACTAGCGGAGACCCTGGTCAGCAGTACTTC
TRBJ2-2,TRBV5-1,NA,NA,CANGIETGELFF,TGCGCCAACGGAATAGAAACCGGGGAGCTGTTTTTT
TRBJ1-1,TRBV28,NA,NA,CASSLRGTMNTEAFF,TGTGCCAGCAGTTTACGGGGTACCATGAACACTGAAGCTTTCTTT
TRBJ1-2,TRBV28,NA,many,CASSYSGHYGYTF,TGTGCCAGCAGTTACAGTGGCCACTATGGCTACACCTTC
TRBJ1-3,TRBV28,TRBD1,many,CASSSPGQSFPGNTIYF,TGTGCCAGCAGTTCCCCGGGACAGAGCTTCCCTGGAAACACCATATATTTT
TRBJ2-2,TRBV7-2,NA,NA,CASSLKQRNTGELFF,TGTGCCAGCAGCTTAAAACAGAGAAATACCGGGGAGCTGTTTTTT
TRBJ2-5,TRBV7-3,NA,NA,CASSDSVGQQETQYF,TGTGCCAGCAGCGATAGCGTTGGACAGCAAGAGACCCAGTACTTC
TRBJ2-1,TRBV7-8,NA,NA,CASSSGVPDNEQLF,TGTGCCAGCAGCTCCGGGGTCCCGGACAATGAGCAGCTCTTC
TRBJ2-7,TRBV10-3,NA,many,CAISHSYEQYF,TGTGCCATCAGCCACTCCTACGAGCAGTACTTC
TRBJ2-3,TRBV28,NA,few,CASKATHTDTQYF,TGTGCCAGCAAGGCGACACACACAGATACGCAGTATTTT
TRBJ1-1,TRBV20-1,NA,NA,CSAGGDGEAFF,TGCAGTGCTGGGGGGGACGGTGAAGCTTTCTTT
TRBJ2-7,TRBV27,NA,many,CASNPTGQHYEQYF,TGTGCCAGCAACCCGACAGGCCAGCACTACGAGCAGTACTTC
TRBJ2-1,TRBV12-3/TRBV12-4,NA,NA,CASIYDGYRYNEQFF,TGTGCCAGCATTTACGACGGATACAGATACAATGAGCAGTTCTTC
TRBJ2-2,TRBV20-1,TRBD2,few,CSARDISGRRGGELFF,TGCAGTGCTAGAGATATTAGCGGGAGAAGAGGCGGGGAGCTGTTTTTT